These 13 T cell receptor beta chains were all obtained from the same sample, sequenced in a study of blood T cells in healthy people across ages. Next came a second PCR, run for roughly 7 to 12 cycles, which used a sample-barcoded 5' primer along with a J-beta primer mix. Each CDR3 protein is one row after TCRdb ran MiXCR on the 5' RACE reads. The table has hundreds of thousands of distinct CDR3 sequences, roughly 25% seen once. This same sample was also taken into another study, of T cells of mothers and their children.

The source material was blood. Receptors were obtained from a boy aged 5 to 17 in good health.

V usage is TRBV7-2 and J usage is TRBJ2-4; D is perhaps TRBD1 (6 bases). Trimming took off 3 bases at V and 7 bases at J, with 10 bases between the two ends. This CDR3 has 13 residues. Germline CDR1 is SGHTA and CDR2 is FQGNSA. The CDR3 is CASSFAQGNIQYF. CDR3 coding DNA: TGTGCCAGCAGCTTCGCGCAGGGGAACATTCAGTACTTC.

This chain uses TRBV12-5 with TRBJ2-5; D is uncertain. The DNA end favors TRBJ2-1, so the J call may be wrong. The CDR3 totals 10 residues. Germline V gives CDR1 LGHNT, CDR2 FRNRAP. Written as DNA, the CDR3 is TGTGCTAGTGGTTTGTATGAGCAGTTCTTC. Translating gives CASGLYEQFF.

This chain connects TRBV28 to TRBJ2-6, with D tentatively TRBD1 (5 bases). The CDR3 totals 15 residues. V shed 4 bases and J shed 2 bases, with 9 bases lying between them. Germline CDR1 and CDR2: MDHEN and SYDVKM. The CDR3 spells CASSWQGAGANVLTF. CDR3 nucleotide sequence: TGTGCCAGCAGTTGGCAGGGTGCTGGGGCCAACGTCCTGACTTTC.

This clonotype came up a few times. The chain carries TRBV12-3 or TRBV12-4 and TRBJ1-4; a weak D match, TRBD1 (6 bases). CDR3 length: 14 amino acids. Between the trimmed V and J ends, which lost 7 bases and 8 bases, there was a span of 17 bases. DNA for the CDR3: TGTGCCAGCACCCGCCGGGACATGCGGGAAAAACTGTTTTTT. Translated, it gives CASTRRDMREKLFF.

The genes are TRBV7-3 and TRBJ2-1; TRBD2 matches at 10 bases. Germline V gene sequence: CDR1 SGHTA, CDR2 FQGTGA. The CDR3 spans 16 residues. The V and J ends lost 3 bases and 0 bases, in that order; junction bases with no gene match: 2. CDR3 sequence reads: CASSFSGGASYNEQFF. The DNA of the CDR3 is TGTGCCAGCAGCTTCAGCGGGGGGGCCTCCTACAATGAGCAGTTCTTC.

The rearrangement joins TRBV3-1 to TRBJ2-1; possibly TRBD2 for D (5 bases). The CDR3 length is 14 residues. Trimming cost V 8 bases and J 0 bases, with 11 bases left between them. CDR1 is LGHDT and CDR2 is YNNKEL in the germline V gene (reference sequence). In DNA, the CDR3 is TGTGCCAGCTCTCCTGACTACTCCTACAATGAGCAGTTCTTC. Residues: CASSPDYSYNEQFF.

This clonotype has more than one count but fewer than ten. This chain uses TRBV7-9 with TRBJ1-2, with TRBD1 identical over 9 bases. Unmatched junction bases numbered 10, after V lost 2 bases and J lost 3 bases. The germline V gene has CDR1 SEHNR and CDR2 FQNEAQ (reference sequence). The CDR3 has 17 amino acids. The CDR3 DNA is TGTGCCAGCAGCTTACTCCCAGGGACAGGGAGGGACTATGGCTACACCTTC. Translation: CASSLLPGTGRDYGYTF.

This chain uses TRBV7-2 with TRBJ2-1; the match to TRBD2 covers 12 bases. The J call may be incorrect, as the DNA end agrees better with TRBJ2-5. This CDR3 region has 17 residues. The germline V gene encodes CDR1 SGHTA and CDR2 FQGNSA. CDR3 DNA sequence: TGTGCCAGCAGCTTAGTTCTAGCGGGGGGGCCGGGAGAGACCCAGTACTTC. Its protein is CASSLVLAGGPGETQYF.

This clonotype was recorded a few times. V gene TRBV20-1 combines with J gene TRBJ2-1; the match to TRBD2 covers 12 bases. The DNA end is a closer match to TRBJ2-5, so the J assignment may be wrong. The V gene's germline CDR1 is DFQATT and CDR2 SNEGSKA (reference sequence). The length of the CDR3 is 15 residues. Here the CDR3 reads CSASASGGATETQYF. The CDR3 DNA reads TGCAGTGCTAGCGCTAGCGGGGGGGCCACGGAGACCCAGTACTTC.

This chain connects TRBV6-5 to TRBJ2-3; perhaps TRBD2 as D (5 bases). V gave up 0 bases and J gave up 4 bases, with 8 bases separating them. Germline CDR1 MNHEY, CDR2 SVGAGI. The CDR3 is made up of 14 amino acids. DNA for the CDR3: TGTGCCAGCAGTTACTCGAGGGTTGCAGATACGCAGTATTTT. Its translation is CASSYSRVADTQYF.

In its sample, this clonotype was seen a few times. As DNA, the CDR3 is TGTGCCAGCAGCCCCATCCAGGGAACTGAAGCTTTCTTT. Its translation: CASSPIQGTEAFF. The chain has TRBV7-9 and TRBJ1-1; tentative D call: TRBD1 (5 bases). V gave up 5 bases and J gave up 5 bases, with 12 bases separating them. CDR1 and CDR2 from the germline V gene are SEHNR and FQNEAQ (reference sequence). CDR3 length: 13 residues.

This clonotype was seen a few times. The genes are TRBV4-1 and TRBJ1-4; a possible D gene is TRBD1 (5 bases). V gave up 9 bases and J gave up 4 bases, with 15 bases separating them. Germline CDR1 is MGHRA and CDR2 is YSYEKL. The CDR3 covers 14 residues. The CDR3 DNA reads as TGCGCCAGTCGTAGACCGGGGGGTAATGAAAAACTGTTTTTT. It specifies CASRRPGGNEKLFF.

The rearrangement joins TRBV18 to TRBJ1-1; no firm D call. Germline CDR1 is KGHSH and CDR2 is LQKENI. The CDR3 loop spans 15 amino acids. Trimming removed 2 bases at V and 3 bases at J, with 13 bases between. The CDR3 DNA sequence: TGTGCCAGCTCACCAAGAGCCACCCTGGACACTGAAGCTTTCTTT. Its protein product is CASSPRATLDTEAFF.